This T cell receptor beta chain emerged from a study of blood T cells in healthy people across ages. The overall study: Template switching picked up about one barcoded beta molecule for each two T cells.

Per germline, CDR1 SGHRS and CDR2 YFSETQ. Trimming removed 4 bases from V and 7 bases from J; junction bases left unmatched: 8. CDR3 length: 16 residues. Study-level results: Because sorting was not performed, PBMCs prevented conclusive naive versus antigen-experienced comparison.

For the second PCR, which ran for 7 to 11 cycles, a sample-barcoded 5' primer and a J-beta primer mix were used. TCRdb ran MiXCR on the 5' RACE reads and lists one entry per CDR3 protein. The sample lists some 1.5 million distinct CDR3 sequences; over 25% were seen once. Concerning this clonotype itself: Antigen unknown.

The donors, all healthy, were Caucasians living in Russia, aged about 6 to 90. Total RNA, at least 5.5 micrograms per sample, was extracted from PBMCs. The clonotype originates from a woman in her 30s in good health. Sequenced: blood. The gene calls are TRBV5-1 and TRBJ2-1; 13 bases align to TRBD2. DNA for the CDR3: TGCGCCAGCAGCAAACTAGCGGGAGGGTCAAGGAATGAGCAGTTCTTC. Translating it yields CASSKLAGGSRNEQFF.